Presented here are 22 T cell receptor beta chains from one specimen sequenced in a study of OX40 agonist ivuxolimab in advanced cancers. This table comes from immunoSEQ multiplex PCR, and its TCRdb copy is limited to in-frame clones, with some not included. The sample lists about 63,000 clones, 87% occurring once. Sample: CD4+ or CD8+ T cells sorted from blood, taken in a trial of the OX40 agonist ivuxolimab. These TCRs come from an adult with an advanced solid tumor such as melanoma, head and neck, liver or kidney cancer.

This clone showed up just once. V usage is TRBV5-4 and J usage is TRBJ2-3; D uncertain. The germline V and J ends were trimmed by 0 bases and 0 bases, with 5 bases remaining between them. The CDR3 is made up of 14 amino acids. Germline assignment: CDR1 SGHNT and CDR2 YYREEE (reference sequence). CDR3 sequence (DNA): TGTGCCAGCAGCTTGGTTCCTAGCACAGATACGCAGTATTTT. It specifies CASSLVPSTDTQYF.

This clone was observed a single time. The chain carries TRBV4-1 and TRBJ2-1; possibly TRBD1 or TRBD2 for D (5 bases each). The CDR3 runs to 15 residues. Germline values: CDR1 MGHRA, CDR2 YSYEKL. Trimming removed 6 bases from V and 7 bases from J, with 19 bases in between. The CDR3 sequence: CASSRTDSWGNEQFF. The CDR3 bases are TGCGCCAGCAGTCGAACGGACTCATGGGGGAATGAGCAGTTCTTC.

Here the CDR3 reads CASSPRAGRTSTDTQYF. CDR3 DNA: TGTGCCAGCAGCCCCCGAGCGGGTAGAACTAGCACAGATACGCAGTATTTT. This chain joins TRBV9 and TRBJ2-3; D possibly corresponds to TRBD2 (6 bases). This CDR3 comprises 17 residues. Trimming left V 4 bases short and J 0 bases short, with 18 bases between. Germline assignment: CDR1 SGDLS and CDR2 YYNGEE.

CDR3 amino acids: CASSQLLGVSQGFNEQFF. DNA for the CDR3: TGTGCCAGCAGCCAACTATTGGGTGTGTCCCAAGGGTTCAATGAGCAGTTCTTC. The chain recombines TRBV14 with TRBJ2-1; D not resolved. The CDR3 spans 18 residues. Trimming stripped 2 bases from V and 6 bases from J, with 23 bases between. Germline V lookup: CDR1 SGHDN, CDR2 FVKESK.

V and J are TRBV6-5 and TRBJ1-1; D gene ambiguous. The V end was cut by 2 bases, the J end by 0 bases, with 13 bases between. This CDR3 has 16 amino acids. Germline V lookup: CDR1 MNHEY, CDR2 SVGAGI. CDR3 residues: CASSYLRFQMNTEAFF. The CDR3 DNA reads TGTGCCAGCAGTTACCTCAGGTTCCAGATGAACACTGAAGCTTTCTTT.

CDR3 coding DNA: TGCGCCAGCGCTCTAATAGGCAAGAACACTGAAGCTTTCTTT. It is translated as CASALIGKNTEAFF. The chain combines TRBV5-1 with TRBJ1-1, with D unclear. CDR1 is SGHRS, CDR2 YFSETQ, per germline. The CDR3 sequence is 14 residues long. Trimming pared 7 bases from V and 1 base from J, leaving 14 bases between. The variable domain in full, completed from reference TRBV5-1 and TRBJ1-1, reads KAGVTQTPRYLIKTRGQQVTLSCSPISGHRSVSWYQQTPGQGLQFLFEYFSETQRNKGNFPGRFSGRQFSNSRSEMNVSTLELGDSALYLCASALIGKNTEAFFGQGTRLTVV.

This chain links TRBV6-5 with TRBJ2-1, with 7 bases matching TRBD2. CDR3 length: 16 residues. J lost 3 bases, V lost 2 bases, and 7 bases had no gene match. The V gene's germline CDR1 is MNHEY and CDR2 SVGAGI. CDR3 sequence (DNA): TGTGCCAGCAGTTACGGGGTAGCGGGTATCTACAATGAGCAGTTCTTC. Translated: CASSYGVAGIYNEQFF.

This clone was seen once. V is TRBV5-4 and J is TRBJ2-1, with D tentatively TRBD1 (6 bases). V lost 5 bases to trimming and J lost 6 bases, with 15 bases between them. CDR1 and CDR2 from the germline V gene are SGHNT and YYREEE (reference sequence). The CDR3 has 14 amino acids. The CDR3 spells CASRTYRESNEQFF. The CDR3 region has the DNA TGTGCCAGCAGAACTTACAGGGAAAGCAATGAGCAGTTCTTC.

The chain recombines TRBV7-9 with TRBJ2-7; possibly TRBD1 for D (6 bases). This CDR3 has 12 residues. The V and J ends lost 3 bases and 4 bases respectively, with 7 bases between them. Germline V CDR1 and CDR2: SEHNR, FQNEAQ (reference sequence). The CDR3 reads CASSFTGYEQYF. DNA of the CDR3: TGTGCCAGCAGCTTTACAGGGTACGAGCAGTACTTC. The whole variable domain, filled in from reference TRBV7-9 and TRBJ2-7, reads DTGVSQNPRHKITKRGQNVTFRCDPISEHNRLYWYRQTLGQGPEFLTYFQNEAQLEKSRLLSDRFSAERPKGSFSTLEIQRTEQGDSAMYLCASSFTGYEQYFGPGTRLTVT.

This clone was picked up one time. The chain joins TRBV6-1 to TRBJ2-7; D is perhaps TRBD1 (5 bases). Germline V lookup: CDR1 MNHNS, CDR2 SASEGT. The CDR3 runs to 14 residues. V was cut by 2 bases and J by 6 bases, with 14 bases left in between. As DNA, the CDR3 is TGTGCCAGCAGTGAACTTCGCAGGGTGGCCGAGCAGTACTTC. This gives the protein CASSELRRVAEQYF.

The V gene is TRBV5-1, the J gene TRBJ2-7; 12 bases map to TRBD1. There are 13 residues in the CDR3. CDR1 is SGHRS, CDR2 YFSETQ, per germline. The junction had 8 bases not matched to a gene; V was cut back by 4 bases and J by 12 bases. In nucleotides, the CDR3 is TGCGCCAGCAGCGAGGGACAGGGGGCCATATTGTACTTC. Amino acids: CASSEGQGAILYF.

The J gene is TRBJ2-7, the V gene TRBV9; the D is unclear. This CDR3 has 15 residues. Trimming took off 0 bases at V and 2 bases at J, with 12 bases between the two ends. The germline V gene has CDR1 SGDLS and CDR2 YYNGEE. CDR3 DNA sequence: TGTGCCAGCAGCGTAGCGTTAGCAACCCCCTACGAGCAGTACTTC. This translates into CASSVALATPYEQYF. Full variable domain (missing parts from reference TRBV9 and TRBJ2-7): DSGVTQTPKHLITATGQRVTLRCSPRSGDLSVYWYQQSLDQGLQFLIQYYNGEERAKGNILERFSAQQFPDLHSELNLSSLELGDSALYFCASSVALATPYEQYFGPGTRLTVT.

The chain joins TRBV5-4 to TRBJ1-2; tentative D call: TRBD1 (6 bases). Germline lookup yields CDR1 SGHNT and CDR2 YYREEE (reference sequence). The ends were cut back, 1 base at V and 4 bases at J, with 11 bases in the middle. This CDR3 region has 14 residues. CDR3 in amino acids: CASSLPTGFYGYTF. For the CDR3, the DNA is TGTGCCAGCAGCTTGCCGACAGGCTTCTATGGCTACACCTTC.

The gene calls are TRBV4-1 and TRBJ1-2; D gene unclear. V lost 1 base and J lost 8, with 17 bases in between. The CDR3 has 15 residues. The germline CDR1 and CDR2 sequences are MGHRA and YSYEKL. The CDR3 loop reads CASSQVAGEGWGYTF. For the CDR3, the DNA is TGCGCCAGCAGCCAAGTAGCGGGCGAAGGATGGGGCTACACCTTC.

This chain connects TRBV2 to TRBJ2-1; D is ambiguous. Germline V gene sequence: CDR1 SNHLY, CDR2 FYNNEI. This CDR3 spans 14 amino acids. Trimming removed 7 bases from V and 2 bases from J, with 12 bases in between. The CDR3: CASNSDGPYNEQFF. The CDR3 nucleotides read TGTGCCAGCAATTCTGACGGACCCTACAATGAGCAGTTCTTC.

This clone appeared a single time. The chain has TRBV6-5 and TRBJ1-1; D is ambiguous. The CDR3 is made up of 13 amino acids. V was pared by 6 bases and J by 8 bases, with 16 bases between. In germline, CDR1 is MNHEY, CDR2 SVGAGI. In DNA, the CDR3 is TGTGCCAGCAGCTCCCGGGGTTATAGGGAAGCTTTCTTT. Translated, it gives CASSSRGYREAFF.

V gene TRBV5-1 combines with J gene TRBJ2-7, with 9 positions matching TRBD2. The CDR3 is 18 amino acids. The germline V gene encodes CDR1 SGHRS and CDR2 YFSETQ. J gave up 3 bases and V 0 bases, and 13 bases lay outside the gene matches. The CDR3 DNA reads TGCGCCAGCAGCTTGGCCCACCCCGGGACTAGCTTCAACTACGAGCAGTACTTC. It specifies CASSLAHPGTSFNYEQYF.

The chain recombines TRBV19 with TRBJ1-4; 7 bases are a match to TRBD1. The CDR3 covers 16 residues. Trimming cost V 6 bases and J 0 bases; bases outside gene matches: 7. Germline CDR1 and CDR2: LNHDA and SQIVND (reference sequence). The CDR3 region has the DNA TGTGCCAGTAGAGAACAGGGGCCAACAACTAATGAAAAACTGTTTTTT. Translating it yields CASREQGPTTNEKLFF.

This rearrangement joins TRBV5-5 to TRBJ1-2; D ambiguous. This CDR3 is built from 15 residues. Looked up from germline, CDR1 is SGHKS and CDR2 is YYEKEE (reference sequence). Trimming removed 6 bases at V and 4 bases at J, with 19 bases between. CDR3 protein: CASISFGTYTYGYTF. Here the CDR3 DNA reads TGTGCCAGCATCAGTTTCGGCACTTACACCTATGGCTACACCTTC.

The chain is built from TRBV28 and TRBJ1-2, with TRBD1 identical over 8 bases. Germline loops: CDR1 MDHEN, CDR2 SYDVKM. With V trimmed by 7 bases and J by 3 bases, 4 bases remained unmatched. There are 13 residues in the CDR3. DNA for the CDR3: TGTGCCAGCAAGCCAGGGGGCGACTATGGCTACACCTTC. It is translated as CASKPGGDYGYTF.

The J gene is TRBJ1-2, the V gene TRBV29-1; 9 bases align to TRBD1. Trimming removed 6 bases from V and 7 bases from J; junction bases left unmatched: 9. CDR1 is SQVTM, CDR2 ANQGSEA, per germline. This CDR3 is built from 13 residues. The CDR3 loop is CSVRDRAERGYTF. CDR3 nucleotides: TGCAGCGTCCGGGACAGGGCTGAGCGTGGCTACACCTTC.

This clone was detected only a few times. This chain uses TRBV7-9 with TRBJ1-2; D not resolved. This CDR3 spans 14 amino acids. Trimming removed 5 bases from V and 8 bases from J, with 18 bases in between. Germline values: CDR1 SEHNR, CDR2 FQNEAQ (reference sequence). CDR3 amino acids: CASSPPERTQGYTF. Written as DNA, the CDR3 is TGTGCCAGCAGCCCCCCTGAACGAACACAGGGCTACACCTTC.